These T cell receptor beta chains were read from a single sample in a study of chemoradiotherapy in HPV16-positive cancers. Sequencing was performed with immunoSEQ multiplex PCR; in TCRdb, only in-frame clones are kept and a portion is missing. The table records 2,000 to 2,500 clones, just over 70% of them present only once. Sample: tumor tissue, taken from a patient who underwent chemoradiotherapy. The receptors were gathered from a human donor with HPV-associated anogenital cancer. Each CDR3 is given with its conserved first and last residue. The D gene is left open where the match is weak. Some rows mark clone size as missing; the rest say once, few, many or name a class of expanded clone.

TRBJ2-1	NA	TRBD1	TRBV5-6	TGTGCCAGCAGCTTGGGGATCAACAGGGGTGGCAATGAGCAGTTCTTC	CASSLGINRGGNEQFF
TRBJ1-2	NA	NA	TRBV28	TGTGCCTCTAGCTGGGGCCTCTATGGCTACACCTTC	CASSWGLYGYTF
TRBJ2-7	NA	NA	TRBV7-2	TGTGCCAGCAGCTATACAGGGTTAGAACAGTACTTC	CASSYTGLEQYF
TRBJ2-2	NA	NA	TRBV11-3	TGTGCCAGCAGCTCGGTGACGAGAAGCCCCGGGGAGCTGTTTTTT	CASSSVTRSPGELFF
TRBJ1-5	few	TRBD1	TRBV6-1	TGTGCCAGCGGGACAGGGAGGGGCAATCAGCCCCAGCATTTT	CASGTGRGNQPQHF
TRBJ2-5	NA	NA	TRBV7-6	TGTGCCAGCAGCCAAACGGCGGGGGCCATCGAGACCCAGTACTTC	CASSQTAGAIETQYF
TRBJ1-1	NA	NA	TRBV7-2	TGTGCCAGCAGCTTAGAGCGAACTGAAGCTTTCTTT	CASSLERTEAFF
TRBJ1-1	NA	NA	TRBV11-3	TGTGCCAGCAGCTTATTTGGTAGCCGCCACACTGAAGCTTTCTTT	CASSLFGSRHTEAFF
TRBJ2-7	NA	NA	TRBV2	TGTGCCAGCACCGACCCAGGGAGAGGCCACGAGCAGTACTTC	CASTDPGRGHEQYF
TRBJ2-1	NA	NA	TRBV11-2	TGTGCCAGCAGCTTAGATAGAGGACGAGCCGGTGAGCAGTTCTTC	CASSLDRGRAGEQFF
TRBJ1-2	NA	NA	TRBV29-1	TGCAGCGGTTGGACAGTCGCTAACTATGGCTACACCTTC	CSGWTVANYGYTF
TRBJ2-1	NA	TRBD2	TRBV5-1	TGCGCCAGCAGCTGGACTGGACTAGTCGATGAGCAGTTCTTC	CASSWTGLVDEQFF
TRBJ2-5	NA	NA	TRBV6-6	TGTGCCAGCAGGGGCCCGGGCCAAGAGACCCAGTACTTC	CASRGPGQETQYF
TRBJ2-5	NA	TRBD1	TRBV7-8	TGTGCCAGCAGCCATATGGGGACAGCACCCCAAGAGACCCAGTACTTC	CASSHMGTAPQETQYF
TRBJ2-1	NA	NA	TRBV7-2	TGTGCCAGCAGCTCCCGTGTCGTGACTGCTGAGCAGTTCTTC	CASSSRVVTAEQFF
TRBJ1-1	NA	NA	TRBV28	TGTGCCAGCACCCTCCCAACGGGGGGCGGGTACACTGAAGCTTTCTTT	CASTLPTGGGYTEAFF
TRBJ1-6	NA	NA	TRBV5-1	TGCGCCAGCAGCTTGGAAGGGGCGAGTTCACCCCTCCACTTT	CASSLEGASSPLHF
TRBJ1-4	NA	NA	TRBV5-6	TGTGCCAGCAGCTTTGGTGGTGGTCGGGTGAAAACTAATGAAAAACTGTTTTTT	CASSFGGGRVKTNEKLFF
TRBJ2-6	NA	NA	TRBV7-9	TGTGCCATTCACCTGTGGGGGGCCAACGTCCTGACTTTC	CAIHLWGANVLTF
TRBJ1-5	NA	TRBD1	TRBV13	TGTGCCAGCAGCTTAAAGGGACAGGGTTATCAGCCCCAGCATTTT	CASSLKGQGYQPQHF
TRBJ2-7	NA	TRBD1	TRBV7-9	TGTGCCAGCAGCTCACCGGGACAGAGCTACGAGCAGTACTTC	CASSSPGQSYEQYF
TRBJ1-2	NA	NA	TRBV9	TGTGCCAGCAGCGTAGAAAAGGGGATCGGGTTGAGGGGCTACACCTTC	CASSVEKGIGLRGYTF
TRBJ1-1	NA	NA	TRBV19	TGTGCCAGTAGAAAGTTGGACGGGAACACTGAAGCTTTCTTT	CASRKLDGNTEAFF
TRBJ1-6	NA	TRBD1	TRBV6-6	TGTGCCAGCGGGGACAGGGGGAATTCACCCCTCCACTTT	CASGDRGNSPLHF
TRBJ2-5	NA	TRBD2	TRBV27	TGTGCCAGCAGTTATAGGCTAGCGGGGGGAGAGACCCAGTACTTC	CASSYRLAGGETQYF
TRBJ1-1	NA	NA	TRBV7-9	TGTGCCAGCAGCTTAGGTAGTGGCTCTGAAGCTTTCTTT	CASSLGSGSEAFF
TRBJ1-5	NA	NA	TRBV19	TGTGCCAGTAGTGCGTGGGGGTCAAGCAATCAGCCCCAGCATTTT	CASSAWGSSNQPQHF
TRBJ2-7	NA	NA	TRBV5-6	TGTGCCAGCAGCCAGGTATGGGGACGCCATTACGAGCAGTACTTC	CASSQVWGRHYEQYF
TRBJ2-5	few	NA	TRBV5-8	TGTGCCAGCAGCTTCCGCGTGGGAAGGTCCCAAGAGACCCAGTACTTC	CASSFRVGRSQETQYF
TRBJ2-7	NA	NA	TRBV14	TGTGCCAGCAGCCAAGAGAACAGGGAAGCCTACGAGCAGTACTTC	CASSQENREAYEQYF
TRBJ2-1	NA	NA	TRBV28	TGTGCCAGCAGGGCGCTCAGAGGCAATGAGCAGTTCTTC	CASRALRGNEQFF
TRBJ1-4	few	NA	TRBV19	TGTGCCAGTAGCACTGGACAAGCGATTAATGAAAAACTGTTTTTT	CASSTGQAINEKLFF
TRBJ1-2	NA	NA	TRBV6-6	TGTGCCAGCAGTTACTCGACAGGCACCTTCTATGGCTACACCTTC	CASSYSTGTFYGYTF
TRBJ1-5	NA	NA	TRBV6-5	TGTGCCAGCAGTCCCCGAGGGGCCAATCAGCCCCAGCATTTT	CASSPRGANQPQHF
TRBJ2-5	NA	TRBD2	TRBV11-2	TGTGCCAGCAGCCTGACTAGCGTAGAGACCCAGTACTTC	CASSLTSVETQYF
TRBJ1-1	few	NA	TRBV5-6	TGTGCCAGCAGCTTACGGGCAACTGAAGCTTTCTTT	CASSLRATEAFF
TRBJ2-5	NA	NA	TRBV7-2	TGTGCCAGCAGCTTAGCGTCAAACCAAGAGACCCAGTACTTC	CASSLASNQETQYF
TRBJ2-7	large	NA	TRBV28	TGTGCCAGCAGCGGACGCGAGCCCTACGAGCAGTACTTC	CASSGREPYEQYF
TRBJ1-1	once	NA	TRBV27	TGTGCCAGCAGCTTACTGTCGATCACTGAAGCTTTCTTT	CASSLLSITEAFF
TRBJ2-3	NA	NA	TRBV27	TGTGCCAGCAGTTTAATAACCAGGGCCTGGGACACAGATACGCAGTATTTT	CASSLITRAWDTDTQYF